In its sample, the clone carrying this TCR beta chain is medium-sized (0.01 to 0.1%). Its specificity is not known. These data belong to a study of beta chain features in type 1 diabetes. Expressed TCRB transcripts were sequenced after all isolated RNA was converted to cDNA. Assay: immunoSEQ multiplex PCR; the TCRdb copy retains only in-frame clones and omits some. The sample contains roughly 24,000 clones, about 69% of which appear only once. Germline V gene sequence: CDR1 SGHRS, CDR2 YFSETQ. This CDR3 is 16 amino acids long. Trimming shortened V by 0 bases and J by 4 bases, and 16 bases separated the two germline ends. Findings and caveats of the study: Shorter TCRB CDR3s, moderately but significantly so, were found in Type 1 diabetes patients in all four CD4+ subsets.

This rearrangement joins TRBV5-1 to TRBJ1-2; D perhaps matches TRBD1 (6 bases). The receptor was isolated from a man aged 18 to 29 with type 1 diabetes. Sequences were obtained from Tregs from blood. CDR3 region: CASSLGTDIRGYGYTF. DNA of the CDR3: TGCGCCAGCAGCTTGGGGACAGACATAAGAGGCTATGGCTACACCTTC.